These T cell receptor beta chains were read from a single sample in a study of vaccination effects on CD4 cells after COVID-19. Repertoires were generated with immunoSEQ multiplex PCR, while TCRdb's copy carries only in-frame clones and drops some. The sample records 75,000 to 100,000 clones, around four fifths being singletons. Their antigen targets remain unknown. The sample was CD4+ T cells from PBMCs cultured with HCoV-OC43 spike peptides, taken after COVID-19 vaccination. All receptors derive from a human donor who received a COVID-19 vaccine. Both conserved end residues are part of each CDR3. Rows may omit the clone size; those that give it use once, few, many or a size class.

TRBV5-5	TRBJ1-1	few	CASSSQGNTEAFF
TRBV29-1	TRBJ2-1	-	CSVEAPGGHEQFF
TRBV6-5	TRBJ1-1	-	CASSPGWGLDTEAFF
TRBV6-5	TRBJ2-5	-	CASLRDVQETQYF
TRBV5-6	TRBJ1-1	once	CASSWTESEAFF
TRBV5-1	TRBJ1-4	-	CASSLVLGETNEKLFF
TRBV3-1/TRBV3-2	TRBJ1-1	once	CASSQGGGRNTEAFF
TRBV4-1	TRBJ1-5	-	CASSQKGGGNQPQHF
TRBV5-6	TRBJ1-2	-	CASSSGGVNYGYTF
TRBV29-1	TRBJ1-2	-	CSVERGAGYGYTF
TRBV2	TRBJ1-1	-	CASTREVGNTEAFF
TRBV5-5	TRBJ1-5	-	CASSPYLGQGRQPQHF
TRBV5-6	TRBJ1-2	-	CASSRVEDTHGYTF
TRBV6-1	TRBJ2-4	-	CASSEAGNDIQYF
TRBV4-1	TRBJ1-6	-	CASSQATGVGSPLHF
TRBV18	TRBJ1-2	-	CASSPRRGDGYTF
TRBV7-9	TRBJ1-1	-	CASNRVTANTEAFF
TRBV5-1	TRBJ2-5	-	CASSSGDLETQYF
TRBV10-3	TRBJ1-2	-	CAISDRTGWAGEPTF
TRBV19	TRBJ1-5	once	CASSRTGLNQPQHF
TRBV2	TRBJ1-2	few	CASSIVGTSGYTF
TRBV24-1	TRBJ1-1	-	CATSDLRTTTGGAFF
TRBV5-1	TRBJ1-2	-	CASSAGGHGYTF
TRBV19	TRBJ2-6	-	CASTSNAGSGANVLTF
TRBV13	TRBJ2-2	-	CASSLVRGELFF
TRBV6-5	TRBJ1-2	-	CASSYSNRQGGGYTF
TRBV5-1	TRBJ2-5	-	CASSRVGGSGETQYF
TRBV3-1/TRBV3-2	TRBJ1-2	-	CASSPDRARGYTF
TRBV7-9	TRBJ1-5	-	CASSDRHPNQPQHF
TRBV6-5	TRBJ1-1	-	CASWSRGGNTEAFF
TRBV9	TRBJ1-1	-	CASSVEALNTEAFF
TRBV5-1	TRBJ1-5	-	CASSLESNQPQHF
TRBV6-5	TRBJ1-4	few	CASSPSYATNEKLFF
TRBV12-3/TRBV12-4	TRBJ1-5	-	CASSTLDQPQHF
TRBV5-1	TRBJ1-1	-	CASSFFPSDTEAFF
TRBV2	TRBJ1-5	-	CASTSSGAGEPQHF
TRBV30	TRBJ2-3	-	CAWSETGGRDTQYF
TRBV11-2	TRBJ2-1	-	CASSLRRAGSAGNNEQFF
TRBV29-1	TRBJ1-2	-	CSVEDWGQGIDGYTF
TRBV27	TRBJ2-5	-	CASSLLGEGETQYF
TRBV24-1	TRBJ1-5	-	CATSGGGGNQPQHF
TRBV11-2	TRBJ1-4	-	CASSLVSGSGEKLFF
TRBV6-2/TRBV6-3	TRBJ2-3	-	CASSYSEGSRDTQYF